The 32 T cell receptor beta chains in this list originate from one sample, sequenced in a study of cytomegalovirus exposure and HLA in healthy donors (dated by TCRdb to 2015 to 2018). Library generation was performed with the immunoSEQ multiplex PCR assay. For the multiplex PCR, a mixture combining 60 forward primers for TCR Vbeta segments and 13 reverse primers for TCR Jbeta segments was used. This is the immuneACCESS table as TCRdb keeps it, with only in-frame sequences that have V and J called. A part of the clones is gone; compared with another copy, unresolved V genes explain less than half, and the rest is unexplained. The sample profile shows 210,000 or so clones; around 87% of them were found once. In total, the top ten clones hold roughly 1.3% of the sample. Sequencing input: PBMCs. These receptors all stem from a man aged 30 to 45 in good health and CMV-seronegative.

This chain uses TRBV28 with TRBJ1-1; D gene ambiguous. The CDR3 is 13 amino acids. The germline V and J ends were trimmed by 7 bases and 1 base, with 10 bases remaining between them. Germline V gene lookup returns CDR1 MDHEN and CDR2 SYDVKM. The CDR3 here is CASNQTPNTEAFF. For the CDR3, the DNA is TGTGCCAGCAATCAGACACCGAACACTGAAGCTTTCTTT.

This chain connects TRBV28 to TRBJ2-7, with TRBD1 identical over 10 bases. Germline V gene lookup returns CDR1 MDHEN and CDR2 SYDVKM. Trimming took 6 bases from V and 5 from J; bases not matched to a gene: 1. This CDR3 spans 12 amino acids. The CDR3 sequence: CASRGTGDEQYF. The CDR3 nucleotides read TGTGCCAGCAGAGGGACAGGGGACGAGCAGTACTTC. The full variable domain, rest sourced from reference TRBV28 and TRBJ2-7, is DVKVTQSSRYLVKRTGEKVFLECVQDMDHENMFWYRQDPGLGLRLIYFSYDVKMKEKGDIPEGYSVSREKKERFSLILESASTNQTSMYLCASRGTGDEQYFGPGTRLTVT.

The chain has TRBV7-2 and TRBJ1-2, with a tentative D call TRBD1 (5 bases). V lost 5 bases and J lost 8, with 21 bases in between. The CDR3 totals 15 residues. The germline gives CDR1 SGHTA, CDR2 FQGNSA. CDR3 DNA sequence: TGTGCCAGCAGCCCCGTCGGGGGGACCTATGGCGGCTACACCTTC. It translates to CASSPVGGTYGGYTF.

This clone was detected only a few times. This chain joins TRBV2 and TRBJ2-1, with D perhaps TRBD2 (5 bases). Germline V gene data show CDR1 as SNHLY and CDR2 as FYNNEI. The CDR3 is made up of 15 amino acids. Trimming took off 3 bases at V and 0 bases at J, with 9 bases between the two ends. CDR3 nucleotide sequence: TGTGCCAGCAGTGAGCGGAGGAGCTCCTACAATGAGCAGTTCTTC. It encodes CASSERRSSYNEQFF.

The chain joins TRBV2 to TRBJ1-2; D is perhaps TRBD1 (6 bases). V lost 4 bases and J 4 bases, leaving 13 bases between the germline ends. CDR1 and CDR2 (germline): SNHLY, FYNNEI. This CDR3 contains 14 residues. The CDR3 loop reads CASSARTESYGYTF. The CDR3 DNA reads TGTGCCAGCAGTGCGCGGACAGAGAGCTATGGCTACACCTTC.

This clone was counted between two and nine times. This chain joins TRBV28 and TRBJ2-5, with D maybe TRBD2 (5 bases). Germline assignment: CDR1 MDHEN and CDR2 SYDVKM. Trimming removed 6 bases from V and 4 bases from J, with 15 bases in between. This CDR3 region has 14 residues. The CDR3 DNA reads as TGTGCCAGCAGCCTCACGGGGTCTCGAGAGACCCAGTACTTC. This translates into CASSLTGSRETQYF.

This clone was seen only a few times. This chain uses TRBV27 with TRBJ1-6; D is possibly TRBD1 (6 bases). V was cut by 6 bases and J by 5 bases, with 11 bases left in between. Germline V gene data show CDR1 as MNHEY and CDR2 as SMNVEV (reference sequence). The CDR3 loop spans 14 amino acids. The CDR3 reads CASSETGNNSPLHF. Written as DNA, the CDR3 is TGTGCCAGCAGCGAAACAGGGAATAATTCACCCCTCCACTTT.

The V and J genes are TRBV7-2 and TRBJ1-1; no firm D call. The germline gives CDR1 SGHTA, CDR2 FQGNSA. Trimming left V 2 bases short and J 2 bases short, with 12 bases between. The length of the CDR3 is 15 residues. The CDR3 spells CASSLSVSGNTEAFF. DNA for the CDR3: TGTGCCAGCAGCTTATCGGTCTCGGGAAACACTGAAGCTTTCTTT.

CDR3 region: CASSPTGEGQPQHF. The CDR3 region has the DNA TGTGCCAGCAGTCCGACAGGGGAGGGCCAGCCCCAGCATTTT. V is TRBV28 and J is TRBJ1-5, with TRBD1 matching over 8 bases. Germline V gene sequence: CDR1 MDHEN, CDR2 SYDVKM. J was trimmed by 7 bases and V by 5 bases; bases with no gene match: 7. CDR3 length: 14 amino acids.

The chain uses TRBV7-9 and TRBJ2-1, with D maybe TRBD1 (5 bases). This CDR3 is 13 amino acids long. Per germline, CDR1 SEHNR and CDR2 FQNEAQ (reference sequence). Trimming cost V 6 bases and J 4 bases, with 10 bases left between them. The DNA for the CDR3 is TGTGCCAGCAGAGGGGCAGAGTACAATGAGCAGTTCTTC. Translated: CASRGAEYNEQFF.

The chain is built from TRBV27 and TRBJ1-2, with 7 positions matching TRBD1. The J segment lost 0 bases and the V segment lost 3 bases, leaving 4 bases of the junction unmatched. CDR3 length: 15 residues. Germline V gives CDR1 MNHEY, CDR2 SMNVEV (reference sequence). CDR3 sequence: CASSLRGQSNYGYTF. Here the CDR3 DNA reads TGTGCCAGCAGTTTGAGGGGACAGTCTAACTATGGCTACACCTTC.

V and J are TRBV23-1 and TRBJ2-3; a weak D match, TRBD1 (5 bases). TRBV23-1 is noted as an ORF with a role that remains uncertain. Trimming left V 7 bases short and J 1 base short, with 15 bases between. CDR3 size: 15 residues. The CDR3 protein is CASTTPRTRTDTQYF. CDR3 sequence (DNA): TGCGCCAGCACAACCCCTAGGACACGCACAGATACGCAGTATTTT.

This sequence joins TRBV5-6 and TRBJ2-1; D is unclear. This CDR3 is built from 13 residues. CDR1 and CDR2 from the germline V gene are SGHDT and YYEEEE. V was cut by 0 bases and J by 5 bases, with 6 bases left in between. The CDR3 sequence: CASSLGRDNEQFF. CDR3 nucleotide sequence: TGTGCCAGCAGCTTGGGCCGGGACAATGAGCAGTTCTTC.

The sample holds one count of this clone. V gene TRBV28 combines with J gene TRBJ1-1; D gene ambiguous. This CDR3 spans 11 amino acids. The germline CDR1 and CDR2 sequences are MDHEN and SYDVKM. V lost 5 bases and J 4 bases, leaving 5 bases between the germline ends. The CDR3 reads CASSGGTEAFF. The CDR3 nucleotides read TGTGCCAGCAGTGGCGGCACTGAAGCTTTCTTT.

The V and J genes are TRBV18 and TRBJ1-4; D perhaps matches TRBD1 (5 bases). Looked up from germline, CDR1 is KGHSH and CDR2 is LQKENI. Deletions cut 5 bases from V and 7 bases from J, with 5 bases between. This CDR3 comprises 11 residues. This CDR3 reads CASSGAEKLFF. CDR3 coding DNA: TGTGCCAGCTCAGGGGCTGAAAAACTGTTTTTT.

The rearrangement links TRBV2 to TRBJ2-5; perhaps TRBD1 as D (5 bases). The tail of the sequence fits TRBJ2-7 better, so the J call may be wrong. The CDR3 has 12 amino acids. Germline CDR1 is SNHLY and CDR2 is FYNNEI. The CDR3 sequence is CASRMDINEQYF. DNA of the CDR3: TGTGCCAGCAGAATGGACATAAACGAGCAGTACTTC.

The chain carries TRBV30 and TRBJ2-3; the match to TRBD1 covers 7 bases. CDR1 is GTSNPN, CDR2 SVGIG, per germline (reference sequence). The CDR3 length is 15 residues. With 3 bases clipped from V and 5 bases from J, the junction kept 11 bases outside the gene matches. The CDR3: CAWSLTQGRRDTQYF. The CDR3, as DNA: TGTGCCTGGAGCCTAACACAGGGGAGAAGAGATACGCAGTATTTT.

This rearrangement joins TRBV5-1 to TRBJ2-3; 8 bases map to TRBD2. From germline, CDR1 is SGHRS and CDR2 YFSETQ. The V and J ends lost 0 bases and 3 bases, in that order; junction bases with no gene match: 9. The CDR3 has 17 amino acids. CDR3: CASSLGGSGRATDTQYF. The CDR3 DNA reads TGCGCCAGCAGCTTGGGGGGAAGCGGGAGAGCAACAGATACGCAGTATTTT.

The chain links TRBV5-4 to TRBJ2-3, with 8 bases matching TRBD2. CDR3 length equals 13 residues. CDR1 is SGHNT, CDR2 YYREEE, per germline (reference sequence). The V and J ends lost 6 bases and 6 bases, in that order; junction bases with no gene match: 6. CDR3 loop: CASTGTRDDTQYF. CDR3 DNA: TGTGCCAGCACTGGGACTAGAGACGATACGCAGTATTTT.

The CDR3 DNA sequence: TGTGCCAGCAGCTTTAGGTGGGGGGGTAACAATGAGCAGTTCTTC. Translation: CASSFRWGGNNEQFF. The V call is TRBV9, the J call TRBJ2-1; 7 nucleotides agree with TRBD2. The CDR3 has 15 amino acids. Germline CDR1 and CDR2: SGDLS and YYNGEE. V was pared by 4 bases and J by 5 bases, with 9 bases of the junction left unmatched.

CDR3 sequence: CASSPGNYEQYF. The CDR3 DNA follows: TGCGCCAGCAGCCCGGGGAACTACGAGCAGTACTTC. The V call is TRBV10-2, the J call TRBJ2-7, with D perhaps matching TRBD2 (5 bases). Trimming removed 6 bases from V and 3 bases from J, with 9 bases in between. Germline V CDR1 and CDR2: WSHSY, SAAADI. The CDR3 covers 12 residues.

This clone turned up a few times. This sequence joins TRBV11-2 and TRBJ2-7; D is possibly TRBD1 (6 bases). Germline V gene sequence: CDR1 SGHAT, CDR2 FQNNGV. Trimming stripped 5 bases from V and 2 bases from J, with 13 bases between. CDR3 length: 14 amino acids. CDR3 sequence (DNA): TGTGCCAGCAGCACCCGGGACATTACCTACGAGCAGTACTTC. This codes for CASSTRDITYEQYF.

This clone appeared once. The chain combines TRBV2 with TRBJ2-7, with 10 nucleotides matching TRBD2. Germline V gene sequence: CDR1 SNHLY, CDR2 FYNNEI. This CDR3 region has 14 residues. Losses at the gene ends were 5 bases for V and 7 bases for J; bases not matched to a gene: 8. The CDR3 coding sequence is TGTGCCAGCAGTCTGAGCGGGGGGGGCCGGGAGCAGTACTTC. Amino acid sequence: CASSLSGGGREQYF. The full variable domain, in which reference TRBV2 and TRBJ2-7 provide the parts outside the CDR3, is EPEVTQTPSHQVTQMGQEVILRCVPISNHLYFYWYRQILGQKVEFLVSFYNNEISEKSEIFDDQFSVERPDGSNFTLKIRSTKLEDSAMYFCASSLSGGGREQYFGPGTRLTVT.

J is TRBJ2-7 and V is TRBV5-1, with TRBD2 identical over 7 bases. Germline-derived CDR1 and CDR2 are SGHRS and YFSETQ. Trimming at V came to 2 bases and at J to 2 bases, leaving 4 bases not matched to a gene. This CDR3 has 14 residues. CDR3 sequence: CASSFLGGTYEQYF. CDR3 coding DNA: TGCGCCAGCAGCTTCCTCGGGGGGACCTACGAGCAGTACTTC.

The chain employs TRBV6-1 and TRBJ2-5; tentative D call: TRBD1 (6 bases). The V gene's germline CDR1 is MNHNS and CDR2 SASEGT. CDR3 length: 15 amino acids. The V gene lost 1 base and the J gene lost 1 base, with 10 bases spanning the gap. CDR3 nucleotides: TGTGCCAGCAGTGAAGAGGCAGGGGCCCAAGAGACCCAGTACTTC. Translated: CASSEEAGAQETQYF.

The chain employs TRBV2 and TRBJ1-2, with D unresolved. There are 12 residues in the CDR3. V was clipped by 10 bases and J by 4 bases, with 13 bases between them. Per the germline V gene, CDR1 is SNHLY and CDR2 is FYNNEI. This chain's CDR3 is CATLLQSYGYTF. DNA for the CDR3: TGTGCCACCCTTTTACAAAGCTATGGCTACACCTTC.

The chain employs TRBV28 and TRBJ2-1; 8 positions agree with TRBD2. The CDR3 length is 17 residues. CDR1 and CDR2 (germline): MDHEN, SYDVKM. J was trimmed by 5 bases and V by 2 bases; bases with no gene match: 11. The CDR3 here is CASSLPGGAGYHNEQFF. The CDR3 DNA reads TGTGCCAGCAGTTTACCGGGGGGGGCGGGATATCACAATGAGCAGTTCTTC.

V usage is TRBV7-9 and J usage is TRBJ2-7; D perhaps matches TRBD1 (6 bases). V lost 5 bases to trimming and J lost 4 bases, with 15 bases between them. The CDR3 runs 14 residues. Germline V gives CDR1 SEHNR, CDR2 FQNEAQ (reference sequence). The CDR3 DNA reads TGTGCCAGCAGCCCAGAAGGACAGACTTACGAGCAGTACTTC. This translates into CASSPEGQTYEQYF.

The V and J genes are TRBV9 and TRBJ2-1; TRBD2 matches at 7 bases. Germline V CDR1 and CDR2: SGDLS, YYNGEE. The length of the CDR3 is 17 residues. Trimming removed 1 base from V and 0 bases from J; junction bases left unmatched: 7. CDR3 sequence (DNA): TGTGCCAGCAGCGTAAAAGCGGGGATTTCCTCCTACAATGAGCAGTTCTTC. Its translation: CASSVKAGISSYNEQFF.

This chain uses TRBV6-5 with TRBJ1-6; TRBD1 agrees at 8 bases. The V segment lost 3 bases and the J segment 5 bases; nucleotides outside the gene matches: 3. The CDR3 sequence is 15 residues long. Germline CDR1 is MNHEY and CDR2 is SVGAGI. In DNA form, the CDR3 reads TGTGCCAGCAGTTATGGGACAGGTCATAATTCACCCCTCCACTTT. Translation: CASSYGTGHNSPLHF.

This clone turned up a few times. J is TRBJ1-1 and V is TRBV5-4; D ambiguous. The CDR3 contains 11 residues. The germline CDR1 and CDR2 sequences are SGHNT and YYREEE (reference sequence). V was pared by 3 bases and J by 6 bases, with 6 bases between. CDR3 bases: TGTGCCAGCAGCTCGTATGCTGAAGCTTTCTTT. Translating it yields CASSSYAEAFF.

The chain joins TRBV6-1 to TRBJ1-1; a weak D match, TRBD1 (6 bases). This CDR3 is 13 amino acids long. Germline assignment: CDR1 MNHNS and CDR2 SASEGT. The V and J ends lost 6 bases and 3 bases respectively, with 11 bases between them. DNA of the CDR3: TGTGCCAGCAGGACCCCAGGGGACACTGAAGCTTTCTTT. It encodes CASRTPGDTEAFF.